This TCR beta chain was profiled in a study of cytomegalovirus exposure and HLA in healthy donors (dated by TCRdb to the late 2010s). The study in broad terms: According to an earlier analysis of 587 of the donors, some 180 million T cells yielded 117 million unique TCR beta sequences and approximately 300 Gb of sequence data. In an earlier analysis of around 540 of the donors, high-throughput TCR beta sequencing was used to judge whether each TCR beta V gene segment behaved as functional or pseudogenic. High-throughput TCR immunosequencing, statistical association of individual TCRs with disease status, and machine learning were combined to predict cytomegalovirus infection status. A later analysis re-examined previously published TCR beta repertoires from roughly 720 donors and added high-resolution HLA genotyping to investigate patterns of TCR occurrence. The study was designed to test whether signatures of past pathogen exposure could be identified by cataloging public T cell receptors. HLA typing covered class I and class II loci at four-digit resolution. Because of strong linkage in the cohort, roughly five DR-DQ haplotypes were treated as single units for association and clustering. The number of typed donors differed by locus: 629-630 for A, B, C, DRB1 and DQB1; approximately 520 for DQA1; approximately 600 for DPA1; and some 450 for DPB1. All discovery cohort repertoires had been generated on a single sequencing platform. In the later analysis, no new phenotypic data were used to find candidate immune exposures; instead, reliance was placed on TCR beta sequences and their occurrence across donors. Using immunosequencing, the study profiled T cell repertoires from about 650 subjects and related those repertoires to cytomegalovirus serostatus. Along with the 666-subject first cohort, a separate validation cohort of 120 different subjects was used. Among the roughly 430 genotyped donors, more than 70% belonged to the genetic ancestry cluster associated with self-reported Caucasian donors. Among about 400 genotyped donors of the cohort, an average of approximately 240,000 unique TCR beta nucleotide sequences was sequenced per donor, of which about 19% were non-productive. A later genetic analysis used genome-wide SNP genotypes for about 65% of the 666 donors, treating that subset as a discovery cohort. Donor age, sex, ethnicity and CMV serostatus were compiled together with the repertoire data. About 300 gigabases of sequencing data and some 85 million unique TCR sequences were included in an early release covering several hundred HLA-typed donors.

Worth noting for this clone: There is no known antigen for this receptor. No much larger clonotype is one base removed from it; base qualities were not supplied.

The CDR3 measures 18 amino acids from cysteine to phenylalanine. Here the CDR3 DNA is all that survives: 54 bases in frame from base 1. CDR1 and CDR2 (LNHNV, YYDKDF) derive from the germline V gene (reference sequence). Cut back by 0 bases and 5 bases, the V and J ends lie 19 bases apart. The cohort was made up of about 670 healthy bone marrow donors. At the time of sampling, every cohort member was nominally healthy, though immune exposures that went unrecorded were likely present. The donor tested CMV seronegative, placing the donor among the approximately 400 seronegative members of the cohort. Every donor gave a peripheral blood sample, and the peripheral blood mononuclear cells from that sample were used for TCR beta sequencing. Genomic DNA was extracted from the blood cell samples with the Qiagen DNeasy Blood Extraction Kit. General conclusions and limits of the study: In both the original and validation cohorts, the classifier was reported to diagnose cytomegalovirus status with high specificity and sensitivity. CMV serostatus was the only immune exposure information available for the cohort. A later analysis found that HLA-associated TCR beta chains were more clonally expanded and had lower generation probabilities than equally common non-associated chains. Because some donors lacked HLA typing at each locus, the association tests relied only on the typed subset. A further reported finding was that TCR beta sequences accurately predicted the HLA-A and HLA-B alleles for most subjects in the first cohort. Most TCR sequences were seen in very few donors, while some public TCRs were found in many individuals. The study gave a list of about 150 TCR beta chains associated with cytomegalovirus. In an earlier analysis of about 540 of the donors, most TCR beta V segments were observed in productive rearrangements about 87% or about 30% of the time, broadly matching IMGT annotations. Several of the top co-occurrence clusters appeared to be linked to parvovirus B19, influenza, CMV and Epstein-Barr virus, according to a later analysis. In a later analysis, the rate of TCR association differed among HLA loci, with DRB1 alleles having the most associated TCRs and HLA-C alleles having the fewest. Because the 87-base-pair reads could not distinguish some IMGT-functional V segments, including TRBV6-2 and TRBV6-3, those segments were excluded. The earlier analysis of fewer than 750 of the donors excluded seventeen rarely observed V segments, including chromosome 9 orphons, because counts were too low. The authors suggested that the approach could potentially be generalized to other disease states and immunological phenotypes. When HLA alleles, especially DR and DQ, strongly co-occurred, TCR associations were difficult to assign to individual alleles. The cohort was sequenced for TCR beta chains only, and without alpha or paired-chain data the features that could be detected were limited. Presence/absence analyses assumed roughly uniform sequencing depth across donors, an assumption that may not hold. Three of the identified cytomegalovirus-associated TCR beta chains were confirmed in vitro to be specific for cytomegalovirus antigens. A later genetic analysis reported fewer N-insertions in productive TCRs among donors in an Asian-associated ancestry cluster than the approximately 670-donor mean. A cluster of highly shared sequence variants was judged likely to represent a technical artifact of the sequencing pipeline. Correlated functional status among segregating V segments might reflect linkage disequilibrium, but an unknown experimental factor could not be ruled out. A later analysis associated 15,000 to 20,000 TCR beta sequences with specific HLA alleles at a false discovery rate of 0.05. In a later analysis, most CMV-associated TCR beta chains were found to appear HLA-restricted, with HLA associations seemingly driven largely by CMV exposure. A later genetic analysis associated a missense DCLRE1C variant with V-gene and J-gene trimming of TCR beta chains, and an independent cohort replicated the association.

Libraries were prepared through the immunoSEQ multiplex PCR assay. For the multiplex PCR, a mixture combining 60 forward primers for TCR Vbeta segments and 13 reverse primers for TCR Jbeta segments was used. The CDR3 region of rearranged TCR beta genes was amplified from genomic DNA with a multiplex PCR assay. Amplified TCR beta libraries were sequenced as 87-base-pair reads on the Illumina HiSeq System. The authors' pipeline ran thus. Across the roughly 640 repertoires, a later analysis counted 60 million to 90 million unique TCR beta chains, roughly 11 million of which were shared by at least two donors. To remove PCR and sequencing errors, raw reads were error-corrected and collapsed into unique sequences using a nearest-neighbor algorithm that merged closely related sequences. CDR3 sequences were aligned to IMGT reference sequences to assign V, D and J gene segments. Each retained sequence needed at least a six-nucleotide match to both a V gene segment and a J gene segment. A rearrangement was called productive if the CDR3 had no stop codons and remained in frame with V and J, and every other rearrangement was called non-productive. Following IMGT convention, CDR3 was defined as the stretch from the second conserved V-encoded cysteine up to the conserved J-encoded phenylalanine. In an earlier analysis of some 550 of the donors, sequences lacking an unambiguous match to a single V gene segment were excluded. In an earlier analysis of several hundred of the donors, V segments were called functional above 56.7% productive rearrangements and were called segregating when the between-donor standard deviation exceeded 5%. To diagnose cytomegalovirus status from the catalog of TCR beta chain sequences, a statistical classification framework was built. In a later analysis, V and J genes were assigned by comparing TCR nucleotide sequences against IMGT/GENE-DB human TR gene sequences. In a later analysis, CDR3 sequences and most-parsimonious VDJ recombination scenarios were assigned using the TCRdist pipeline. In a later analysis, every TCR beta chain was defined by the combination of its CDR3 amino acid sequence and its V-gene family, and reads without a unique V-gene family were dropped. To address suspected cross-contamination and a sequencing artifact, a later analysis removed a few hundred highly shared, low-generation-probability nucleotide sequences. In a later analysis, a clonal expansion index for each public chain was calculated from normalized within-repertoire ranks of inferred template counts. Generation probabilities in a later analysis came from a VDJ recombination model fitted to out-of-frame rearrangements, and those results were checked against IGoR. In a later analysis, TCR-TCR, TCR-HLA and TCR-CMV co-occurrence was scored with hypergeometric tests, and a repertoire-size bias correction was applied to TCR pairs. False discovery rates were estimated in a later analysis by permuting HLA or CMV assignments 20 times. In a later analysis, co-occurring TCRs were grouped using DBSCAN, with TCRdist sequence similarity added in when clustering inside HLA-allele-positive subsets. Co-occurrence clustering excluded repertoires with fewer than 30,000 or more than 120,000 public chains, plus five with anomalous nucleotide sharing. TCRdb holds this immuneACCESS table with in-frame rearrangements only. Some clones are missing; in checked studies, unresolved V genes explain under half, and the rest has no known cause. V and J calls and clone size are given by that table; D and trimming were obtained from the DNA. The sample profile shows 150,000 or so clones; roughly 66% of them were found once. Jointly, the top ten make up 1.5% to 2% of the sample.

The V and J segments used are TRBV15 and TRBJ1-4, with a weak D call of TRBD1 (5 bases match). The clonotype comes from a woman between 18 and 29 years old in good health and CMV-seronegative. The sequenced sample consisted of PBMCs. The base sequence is TGTGCCACCAGCAGAGATATATGGCACAAGGAGGGGAATGAAAAACTGTTTTTT. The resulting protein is CATSRDIWHKEGNEKLFF.